The next 17 T cell receptor beta chains were all read from a single sample in a study of blood T cell repertoires in COVID-19. Libraries were prepared by immunoSEQ multiplex PCR; TCRdb keeps only in-frame clonotypes and omits some of them. The data contain roughly 100,000 clones, about four fifths of them singletons. The source material was peripheral blood. These receptor sequences come from a woman aged 80 or older with active or convalescent COVID-19.

This clone has only a few counts. Mismatch with germline at one junction end may stem from a read error. V usage is TRBV6-1 and J usage is TRBJ1-1, with 7 bases that match TRBD1. The CDR3 totals 15 residues. Germline loops: CDR1 MNHNS, CDR2 SASEGT. CDR3 sequence (DNA): TGTGCCAGCAGCGAAGGACAGGCCTCGAACACTGAAGCTTTCTTT. Its protein product is CASSEGQASNTEAFF.

This rearrangement joins TRBV29-1 to TRBJ2-3; D remains unclear. The germline V gene has CDR1 SQVTM and CDR2 ANQGSEA. V was cut by 3 bases and J by 0 bases, with 10 bases left in between. The CDR3 totals 14 residues. In DNA form, the CDR3 reads TGCAGCGTTGATCACAGTTCTAGCACAGATACGCAGTATTTT. This codes for CSVDHSSSTDTQYF.

In its sample, this clone was seen a few times. The V call is TRBV5-4, the J call TRBJ2-1; TRBD1 agrees at 8 bases. This CDR3 region has 14 residues. The V gene's germline CDR1 is SGHNT and CDR2 YYREEE (reference sequence). The V segment lost 2 bases and the J segment 10 bases; nucleotides outside the gene matches: 8. CDR3 sequence reads: CASSFGGQVGEQFF. CDR3 coding DNA: TGTGCCAGCAGCTTTGGGGGACAGGTGGGCGAGCAGTTCTTC.

J is TRBJ2-7 and V is TRBV7-2; D not certain. Deletions cut 0 bases from V and 5 bases from J, with 2 bases between. This CDR3 region has 11 residues. Germline-derived CDR1 and CDR2 are SGHTA and FQGNSA. The CDR3 loop reads CASSLANEQYF. The CDR3 DNA is TGTGCCAGCAGCTTAGCCAACGAGCAGTACTTC.

The chain couples TRBV5-1 to TRBJ1-4; tentatively, D is TRBD1 (6 bases). The CDR3 has 14 residues. V was pared by 5 bases and J by 5 bases, with 13 bases between. In germline, CDR1 is SGHRS, CDR2 YFSETQ. The CDR3 DNA reads TGCGCCAGCAGGCAGGGGTTTGTAAATGAAAAACTGTTTTTT. It yields the protein CASRQGFVNEKLFF. Full variable domain (remainder filled in from reference TRBV5-1 and TRBJ1-4): KAGVTQTPRYLIKTRGQQVTLSCSPISGHRSVSWYQQTPGQGLQFLFEYFSETQRNKGNFPGRFSGRQFSNSRSEMNVSTLELGDSALYLCASRQGFVNEKLFFGSGTQLSVL.

The CDR3 protein is CASSIGETQYF. CDR3 in DNA: TGTGCCAGCAGCATCGGGGAGACCCAGTACTTC. The chain joins TRBV7-2 to TRBJ2-5; D not certain. CDR1 and CDR2 from the germline V gene are SGHTA and FQGNSA. The germline V and J ends were trimmed by 5 bases and 5 bases, with 6 bases remaining between them. The length of the CDR3 is 11 residues.

This chain connects TRBV19 to TRBJ2-5, with TRBD2 matching over 10 bases. CDR3 size: 16 residues. CDR1 LNHDA and CDR2 SQIVND come from the germline V gene (reference sequence). The J segment lost 2 bases and the V segment lost 4 bases, leaving 7 bases of the junction unmatched. The CDR3 sequence: CASSRLSGGEQETQYF. Written as DNA, the CDR3 is TGTGCCAGTAGTAGATTAAGCGGGGGGGAACAAGAGACCCAGTACTTC.

The CDR3 nucleotides are TGTGCCAGCAGCCTCCGAGCCATGAACACTGAAGCTTTCTTT. Translation: CASSLRAMNTEAFF. The gene calls are TRBV2 and TRBJ1-1; unclear D gene. The CDR3 runs 14 residues. Germline V lookup: CDR1 SNHLY, CDR2 FYNNEI. The V and J ends lost 6 bases and 0 bases respectively, with 11 bases between them.

The chain joins TRBV7-9 to TRBJ2-5; 9 nucleotides line up with TRBD1. Losses at the gene ends were 6 bases for V and 5 bases for J; bases not matched to a gene: 7. Germline V lookup: CDR1 SEHNR, CDR2 FQNEAQ (reference sequence). The CDR3 covers 14 residues. The CDR3 sequence is CASRQQGAGETQYF. In DNA form, the CDR3 reads TGTGCCAGCAGACAACAGGGGGCCGGGGAGACCCAGTACTTC.

The chain links TRBV5-1 to TRBJ1-2; the D gene is possibly TRBD1 (5 bases). V lost 2 bases to trimming and J lost 2 bases, with 10 bases between them. The CDR3 runs 14 residues. Germline CDR1 reads SGHRS; CDR2 reads YFSETQ. CDR3 coding DNA: TGCGCCAGCAGCTTAGAGAACAGGAACTATGGCTACACCTTC. Translated: CASSLENRNYGYTF.

The V and J genes are TRBV11-2 and TRBJ1-3, with a weak D call TRBD1 (5 bases). This CDR3 is 13 amino acids long. Trimming left V 8 bases short and J 7 bases short, with 15 bases between. The germline V gene has CDR1 SGHAT and CDR2 FQNNGV. The DNA for the CDR3 is TGTGCCAGCTTCCAGGGAATGGCGAACACCATATATTTT. Its translation: CASFQGMANTIYF.

The chain couples TRBV9 to TRBJ2-3; a weak D match, TRBD2 (5 bases). The CDR3 spans 15 residues. Trimming took off 3 bases at V and 0 bases at J, with 11 bases between the two ends. CDR1 SGDLS and CDR2 YYNGEE come from the germline V gene. CDR3 amino acids: CASSGEGYSTDTQYF. CDR3 nucleotides: TGTGCCAGCAGCGGCGAGGGTTATAGCACAGATACGCAGTATTTT. Using reference TRBV9 and TRBJ2-3 for the parts outside the CDR3, the full variable domain is DSGVTQTPKHLITATGQRVTLRCSPRSGDLSVYWYQQSLDQGLQFLIQYYNGEERAKGNILERFSAQQFPDLHSELNLSSLELGDSALYFCASSGEGYSTDTQYFGPGTRLTVL.

The rearrangement uses TRBV12-3 or TRBV12-4 and TRBJ2-7; D possibly corresponds to TRBD1 (6 bases). This CDR3 comprises 13 residues. Trimming removed 5 bases at V and 3 bases at J, with 11 bases between. CDR3: CASSDRFGYEQYF. The CDR3 bases are TGTGCCAGCAGTGACAGGTTTGGCTACGAGCAGTACTTC.

The gene calls are TRBV20-1 and TRBJ2-7, with D possibly matching TRBD1 (6 bases). V lost 3 bases to trimming and J lost 4 bases, with 13 bases between them. The CDR3 is 13 amino acids. Germline lookup yields CDR1 DFQATT and CDR2 SNEGSKA (reference sequence). The CDR3 DNA follows: TGCAGTGCTAGTACCGGGACAATATACGAGCAGTACTTC. This encodes CSASTGTIYEQYF.

The chain recombines TRBV30 with TRBJ2-3; a weak D match, TRBD1 (5 bases). V shed 2 bases and J shed 2 bases, with 14 bases lying between them. The germline gives CDR1 GTSNPN, CDR2 SVGIG (reference sequence). The CDR3 runs to 15 residues. In nucleotides, the CDR3 is TGTGCCTGGAGTAAAGGGCAGGGCTTCACAGATACGCAGTATTTT. Translation: CAWSKGQGFTDTQYF.

The chain employs TRBV5-1 and TRBJ2-2; perhaps TRBD2 as D (5 bases). This CDR3 region has 15 residues. Trimming took 0 bases from V and 2 from J, leaving 8 bases between them. The germline V gene has CDR1 SGHRS and CDR2 YFSETQ. CDR3 nucleotides: TGCGCCAGCAGCTTGGCCTCGGGAAACACCGGGGAGCTGTTTTTT. Its protein product is CASSLASGNTGELFF.

The gene calls are TRBV5-1 and TRBJ2-3, with 10 bases lining up with TRBD2. The CDR3 has 16 amino acids. Germline lookup yields CDR1 SGHRS and CDR2 YFSETQ. The junction had 6 bases not matched to a gene; V was cut back by 0 bases and J by 5 bases. The CDR3 loop is CASSLAPSGGIDTQYF. CDR3 DNA: TGCGCCAGCAGCTTGGCTCCTAGCGGGGGTATAGATACGCAGTATTTT.